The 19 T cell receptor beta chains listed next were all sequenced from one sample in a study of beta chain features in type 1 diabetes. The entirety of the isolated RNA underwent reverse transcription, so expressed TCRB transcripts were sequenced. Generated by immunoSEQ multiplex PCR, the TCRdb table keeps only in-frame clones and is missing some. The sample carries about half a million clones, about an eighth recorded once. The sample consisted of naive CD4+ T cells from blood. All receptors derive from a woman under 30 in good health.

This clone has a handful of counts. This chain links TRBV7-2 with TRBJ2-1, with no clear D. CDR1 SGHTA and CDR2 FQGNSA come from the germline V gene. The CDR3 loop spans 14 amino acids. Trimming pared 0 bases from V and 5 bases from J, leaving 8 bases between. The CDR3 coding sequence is TGTGCCAGCAGCTTAGCGACCGCGAACAATGAGCAGTTCTTC. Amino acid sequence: CASSLATANNEQFF.

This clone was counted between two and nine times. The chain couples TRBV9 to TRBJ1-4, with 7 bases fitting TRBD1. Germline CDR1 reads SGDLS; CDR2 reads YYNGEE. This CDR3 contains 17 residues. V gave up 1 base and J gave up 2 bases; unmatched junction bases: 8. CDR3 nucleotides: TGTGCCAGCAGCGTACGGTCAGGGGGATCGACTAATGAAAAACTGTTTTTT. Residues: CASSVRSGGSTNEKLFF.

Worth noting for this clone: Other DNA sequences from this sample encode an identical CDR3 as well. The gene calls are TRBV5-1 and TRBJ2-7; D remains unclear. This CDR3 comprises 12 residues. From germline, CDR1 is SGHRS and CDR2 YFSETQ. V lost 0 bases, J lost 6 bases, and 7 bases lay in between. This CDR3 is CASSLEGSEQYV. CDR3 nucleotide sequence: TGCGCCAGCAGCTTGGAAGGAAGCGAGCAGTACGTC.

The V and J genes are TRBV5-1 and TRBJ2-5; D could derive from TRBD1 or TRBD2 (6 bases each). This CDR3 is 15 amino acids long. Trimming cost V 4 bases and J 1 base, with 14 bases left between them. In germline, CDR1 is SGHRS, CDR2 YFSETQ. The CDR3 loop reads CASSAFTGAQETQYF. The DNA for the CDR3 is TGCGCCAGCAGCGCCTTCACGGGGGCCCAAGAGACCCAGTACTTC. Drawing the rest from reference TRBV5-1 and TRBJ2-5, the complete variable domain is KAGVTQTPRYLIKTRGQQVTLSCSPISGHRSVSWYQQTPGQGLQFLFEYFSETQRNKGNFPGRFSGRQFSNSRSEMNVSTLELGDSALYLCASSAFTGAQETQYFGPGTRLLVL.

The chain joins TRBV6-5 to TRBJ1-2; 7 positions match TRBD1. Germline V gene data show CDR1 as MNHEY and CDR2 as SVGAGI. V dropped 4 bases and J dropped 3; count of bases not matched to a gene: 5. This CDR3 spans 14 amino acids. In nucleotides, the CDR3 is TGTGCCAGCAGTTTGGACAGGATGGACTATGGCTACACCTTC. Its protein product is CASSLDRMDYGYTF.

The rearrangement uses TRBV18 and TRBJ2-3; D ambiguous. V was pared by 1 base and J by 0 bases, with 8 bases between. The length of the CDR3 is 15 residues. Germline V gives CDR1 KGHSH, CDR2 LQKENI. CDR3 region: CASSPQGPSTDTQYF. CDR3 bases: TGTGCCAGCTCACCACAAGGCCCTAGCACAGATACGCAGTATTTT.

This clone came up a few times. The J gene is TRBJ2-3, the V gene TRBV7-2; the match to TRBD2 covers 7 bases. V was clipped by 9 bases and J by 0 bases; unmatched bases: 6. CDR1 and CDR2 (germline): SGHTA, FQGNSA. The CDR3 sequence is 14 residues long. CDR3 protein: CASTSVPSTDTQYF. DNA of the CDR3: TGTGCCAGTACTAGCGTCCCTAGCACAGATACGCAGTATTTT.

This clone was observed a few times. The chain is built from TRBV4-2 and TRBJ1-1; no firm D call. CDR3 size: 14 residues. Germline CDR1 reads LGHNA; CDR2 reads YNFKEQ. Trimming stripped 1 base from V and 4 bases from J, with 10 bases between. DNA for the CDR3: TGTGCCAGCAGCCAAGGGTCTTTGGGCACTGAAGCTTTCTTT. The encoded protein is CASSQGSLGTEAFF.

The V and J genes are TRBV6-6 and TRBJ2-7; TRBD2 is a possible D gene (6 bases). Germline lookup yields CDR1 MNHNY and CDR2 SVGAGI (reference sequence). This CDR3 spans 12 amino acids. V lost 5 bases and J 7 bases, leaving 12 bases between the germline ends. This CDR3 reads CASSREGREQYV. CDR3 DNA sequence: TGTGCCAGCAGTCGTGAGGGGAGGGAGCAGTACGTC.

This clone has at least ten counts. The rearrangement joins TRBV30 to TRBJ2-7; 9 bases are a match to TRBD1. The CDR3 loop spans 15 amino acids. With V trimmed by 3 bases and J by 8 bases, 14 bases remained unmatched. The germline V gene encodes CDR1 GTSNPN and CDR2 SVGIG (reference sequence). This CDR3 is CAWRDWGQGSTKQYF. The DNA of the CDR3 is TGTGCCTGGAGGGATTGGGGACAGGGTTCTACGAAGCAGTACTTC.

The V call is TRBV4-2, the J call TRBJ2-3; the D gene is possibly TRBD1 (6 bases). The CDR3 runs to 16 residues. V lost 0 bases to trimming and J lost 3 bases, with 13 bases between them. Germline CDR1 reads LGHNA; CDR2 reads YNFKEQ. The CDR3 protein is CASSQDPQGPTDTQYF. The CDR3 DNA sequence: TGTGCCAGCAGCCAAGATCCACAGGGTCCGACAGATACGCAGTATTTT.

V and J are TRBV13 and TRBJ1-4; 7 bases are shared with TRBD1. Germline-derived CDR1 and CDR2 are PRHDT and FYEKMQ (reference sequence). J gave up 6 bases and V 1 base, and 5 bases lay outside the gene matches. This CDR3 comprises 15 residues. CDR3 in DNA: TGTGCCAGCAGCTTAGCATCGACAGGGTATGAAAAACTGTTTTTT. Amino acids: CASSLASTGYEKLFF.

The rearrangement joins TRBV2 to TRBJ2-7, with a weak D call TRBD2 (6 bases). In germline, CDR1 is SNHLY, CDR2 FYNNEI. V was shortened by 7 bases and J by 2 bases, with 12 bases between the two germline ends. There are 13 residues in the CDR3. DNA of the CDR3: TGTGCCAGCACCCGGGAGTTCACCTACGAGCAGTACTTC. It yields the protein CASTREFTYEQYF. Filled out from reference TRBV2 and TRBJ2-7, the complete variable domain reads EPEVTQTPSHQVTQMGQEVILRCVPISNHLYFYWYRQILGQKVEFLVSFYNNEISEKSEIFDDQFSVERPDGSNFTLKIRSTKLEDSAMYFCASTREFTYEQYFGPGTRLTVT.

The CDR3 sequence is CASGTGNSGANVLTF. In DNA form, the CDR3 reads TGCGCCAGCGGCACAGGAAACTCTGGGGCCAACGTCCTGACTTTC. V gene TRBV5-1 combines with J gene TRBJ2-6; D might be TRBD1 (5 bases). V lost 7 bases and J 0 bases, leaving 11 bases between the germline ends. Per germline, CDR1 SGHRS and CDR2 YFSETQ. There are 15 residues in the CDR3.

The CDR3 sequence: CASSYSDYANIQYF. DNA of the CDR3: TGTGCCAGCAGTTACTCTGATTATGCGAACATTCAGTACTTC. V gene TRBV6-5 combines with J gene TRBJ2-4; unclear D gene. CDR1 is MNHEY and CDR2 is SVGAGI in the germline V gene. CDR3 length: 14 amino acids. V was shortened by 0 bases and J by 7 bases, with 10 bases between the two germline ends.

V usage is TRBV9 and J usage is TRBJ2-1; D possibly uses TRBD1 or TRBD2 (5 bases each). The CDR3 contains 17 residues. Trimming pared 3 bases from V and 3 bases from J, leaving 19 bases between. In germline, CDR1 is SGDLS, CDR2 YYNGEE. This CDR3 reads CASSETLGARGYNEQFF. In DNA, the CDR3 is TGTGCCAGCAGCGAGACCCTTGGGGCACGGGGCTACAATGAGCAGTTCTTC.

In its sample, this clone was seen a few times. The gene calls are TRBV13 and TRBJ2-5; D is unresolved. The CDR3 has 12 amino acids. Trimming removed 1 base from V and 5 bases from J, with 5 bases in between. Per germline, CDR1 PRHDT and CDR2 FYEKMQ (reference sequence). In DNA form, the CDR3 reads TGTGCCAGCAGCTTAGTGGGGGAGACCCAGTACTTC. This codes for CASSLVGETQYF.

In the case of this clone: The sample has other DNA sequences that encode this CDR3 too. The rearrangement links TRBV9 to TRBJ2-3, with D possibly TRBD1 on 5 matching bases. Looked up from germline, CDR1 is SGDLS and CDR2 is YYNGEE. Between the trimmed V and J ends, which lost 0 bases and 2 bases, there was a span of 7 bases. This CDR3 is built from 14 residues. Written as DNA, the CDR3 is TGTGCCAGCAGCGTAGGGGGCTTCACAGATACGCAGTATTTT. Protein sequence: CASSVGGFTDTQYF. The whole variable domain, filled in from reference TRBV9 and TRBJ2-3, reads DSGVTQTPKHLITATGQRVTLRCSPRSGDLSVYWYQQSLDQGLQFLIQYYNGEERAKGNILERFSAQQFPDLHSELNLSSLELGDSALYFCASSVGGFTDTQYFGPGTRLTVL.

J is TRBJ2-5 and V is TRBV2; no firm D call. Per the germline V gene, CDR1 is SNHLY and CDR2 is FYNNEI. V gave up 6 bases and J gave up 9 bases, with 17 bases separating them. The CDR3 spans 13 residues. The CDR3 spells CASSPGAPGSQYF. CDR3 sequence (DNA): TGTGCCAGCAGCCCCGGCGCCCCCGGGTCCCAGTACTTC.